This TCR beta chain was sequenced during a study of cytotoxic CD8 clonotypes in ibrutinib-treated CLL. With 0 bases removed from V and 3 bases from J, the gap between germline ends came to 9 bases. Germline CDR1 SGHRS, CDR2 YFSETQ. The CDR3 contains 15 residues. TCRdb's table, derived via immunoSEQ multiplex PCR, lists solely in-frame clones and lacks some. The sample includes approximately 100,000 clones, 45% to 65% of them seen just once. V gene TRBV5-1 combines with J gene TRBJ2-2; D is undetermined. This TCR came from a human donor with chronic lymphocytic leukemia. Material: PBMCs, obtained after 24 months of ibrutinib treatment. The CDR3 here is CASSLVAIDTGELFF. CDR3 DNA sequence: TGCGCCAGCAGCTTGGTAGCTATTGACACCGGGGAGCTGTTTTTT. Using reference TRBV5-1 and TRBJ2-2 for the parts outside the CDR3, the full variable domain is KAGVTQTPRYLIKTRGQQVTLSCSPISGHRSVSWYQQTPGQGLQFLFEYFSETQRNKGNFPGRFSGRQFSNSRSEMNVSTLELGDSALYLCASSLVAIDTGELFFGEGSRLTVL.